What follows describes a single TCR beta chain. Its antigen is currently unknown. Together with a sample-barcoded 5' primer, a J-beta primer mix was included in a second PCR lasting roughly 6 to 12 cycles. TCRdb used MiXCR to reprocess the 5' RACE reads, holding one entry per CDR3 protein. The table records approximately 1,100,000 distinct CDR3 sequences, around 43% of them present only once. This sample is drawn from a study of blood T cells in healthy people across ages. Study conclusions and caveats: Roughly linear age-related decline in beta diversity appeared, significant by age 40.

Deletions cut 5 bases from V and 2 bases from J, with 25 bases between. CDR3 length: 18 residues. The germline V gene has CDR1 SGHTA and CDR2 FQGNSA. Isolating PBMCs gave at least 6 million of these cells per sample. A minimum of 5 micrograms of total RNA was extracted per sample. Sequencing input: blood. The chain has TRBV7-2 and TRBJ2-7; the D gene could be TRBD1 or TRBD2 (5 bases each). The source is a woman aged 55-69 years in good health. The CDR3 here is CASSLFLGGGTLAYEQYF. The CDR3 DNA reads TGTGCCAGCAGCCTGTTTTTGGGTGGTGGGACGTTGGCCTACGAGCAGTACTTC.